The 30 T cell receptor beta chains given below trace back to one sample, sequenced in a study of technical replicates of blood from several donors. The protocol was immunoSEQ multiplex PCR, while the TCRdb copy is restricted to in-frame clones and leaves out a portion. The profile covers tens of thousands of clones, with approximately 91% appearing a single time and 4.7% taken by the ten largest. Sequencing was done on a sample of PBMCs. The receptors derive from a human donor in good health. Some clones in this sample may be carry-over from other donors' samples.

The chain couples TRBV5-1 to TRBJ2-3, with 11 bases fitting TRBD2. Germline V gene sequence: CDR1 SGHRS, CDR2 YFSETQ. With 6 bases clipped from V and 5 bases from J, the junction kept 8 bases outside the gene matches. This CDR3 is 15 amino acids long. CDR3 in DNA: TGCGCCAGCACCCTTCTAGCGGGAGGTGGAGATACGCAGTATTTT. Amino acid sequence: CASTLLAGGGDTQYF.

The rearrangement uses TRBV5-6 and TRBJ1-4, with TRBD1 matching over 8 bases. With 2 bases clipped from V and 8 bases from J, the junction kept 5 bases outside the gene matches. This CDR3 is 14 amino acids long. The germline gives CDR1 SGHDT, CDR2 YYEEEE. For the CDR3, the DNA is TGTGCCAGCAGCTTTACTACAGGGGGAGAAAAACTGTTTTTT. Its translation is CASSFTTGGEKLFF.

This chain connects TRBV9 to TRBJ2-3; 13 bases align to TRBD2. Germline trimming cut 2 bases from V and 4 bases from J; bases unmatched to any gene: 4. This CDR3 region has 16 residues. Looked up from germline, CDR1 is SGDLS and CDR2 is YYNGEE. Here the CDR3 reads CASSVTSGGASDTQYF. The CDR3 DNA reads TGTGCCAGCAGCGTTACTAGCGGGGGGGCCTCAGATACGCAGTATTTT.

V and J are TRBV5-1 and TRBJ1-1; the D gene is possibly TRBD1 (5 bases). Trimming removed 6 bases at V and 1 base at J, with 13 bases between. Germline V CDR1 and CDR2: SGHRS, YFSETQ. CDR3 length equals 14 residues. CDR3 sequence reads: CASTKQASNTEAFF. CDR3 nucleotides: TGCGCCAGCACCAAACAGGCATCGAACACTGAAGCTTTCTTT.

CDR3 DNA sequence: TGTGCCAGCAGCTTACAGGGGACCAACAATGAGCAGTTCTTC. Translated, it gives CASSLQGTNNEQFF. This chain uses TRBV7-9 with TRBJ2-1; tentatively, D is TRBD1 (6 bases). Per the germline V gene, CDR1 is SEHNR and CDR2 is FQNEAQ (reference sequence). Trimming stripped 2 bases from V and 5 bases from J, with 10 bases between. CDR3 length: 14 residues.

The chain uses TRBV7-2 and TRBJ1-5, with TRBD1 matching 8 bases. J was trimmed by 3 bases and V by 5 bases; bases with no gene match: 3. This CDR3 is 14 amino acids long. Per the germline V gene, CDR1 is SGHTA and CDR2 is FQGNSA. CDR3 region: CASSKDRDNQPQHF. The CDR3 DNA is TGTGCCAGCAGCAAGGACAGGGACAATCAGCCCCAGCATTTT.

The chain recombines TRBV6-1 with TRBJ2-5, with 7 bases that match TRBD1. Trimming took 4 bases from V and 4 from J; bases not matched to a gene: 15. This CDR3 is 17 amino acids long. Germline CDR1 MNHNS, CDR2 SASEGT. CDR3 nucleotides: TGTGCCAGCAGTGCCCGGACAGGTCCTACTACGGGAGAGACCCAGTACTTC. Protein: CASSARTGPTTGETQYF.

The V gene is TRBV6-5, the J gene TRBJ1-1; the D is unclear. Germline values: CDR1 MNHEY, CDR2 SVGAGI. Trimming stripped 2 bases from V and 1 base from J, with 5 bases between. The CDR3 contains 13 residues. The CDR3 loop reads CASSYARNTEAFF. The CDR3 DNA sequence: TGTGCCAGCAGTTACGCCAGGAACACTGAAGCTTTCTTT.

This chain uses TRBV9 with TRBJ2-7, with TRBD2 matching over 7 bases. The CDR3 length is 16 residues. Germline values: CDR1 SGDLS, CDR2 YYNGEE. The V and J ends lost 0 bases and 2 bases, in that order; junction bases with no gene match: 8. The CDR3 protein is CASSVAHSGTAYEQYF. CDR3 nucleotides: TGTGCCAGCAGCGTAGCTCACAGCGGGACCGCCTACGAGCAGTACTTC.

The chain joins TRBV18 to TRBJ2-7, with 9 positions matching TRBD2. CDR3 length equals 16 residues. The germline gives CDR1 KGHSH, CDR2 LQKENI. With 3 bases clipped from V and 0 bases from J, the junction kept 6 bases outside the gene matches. The CDR3 sequence is CASSPRAGGLSYEQYF. The CDR3 DNA is TGTGCCAGCTCACCTCGGGCGGGGGGGCTCTCCTACGAGCAGTACTTC. Full variable domain (rest looked up from reference TRBV18 and TRBJ2-7): NAGVMQNPRHLVRRRGQEARLRCSPMKGHSHVYWYRQLPEEGLKFMVYLQKENIIDESGMPKERFSAEFPKEGPSILRIQQVVRGDSAAYFCASSPRAGGLSYEQYFGPGTRLTVT.

V gene TRBV5-6 combines with J gene TRBJ2-1, with 8 nucleotides matching TRBD1. This CDR3 is built from 16 residues. Germline lookup yields CDR1 SGHDT and CDR2 YYEEEE. The ends lost 1 base at V and 3 bases at J; junction bases unmatched: 6. The CDR3 loop reads CASSLFGTGYYNEQFF. The CDR3 bases are TGTGCCAGCAGCTTGTTTGGGACAGGATACTACAATGAGCAGTTCTTC.

V usage is TRBV9 and J usage is TRBJ2-5; the match to TRBD2 covers 8 bases. The CDR3 length is 15 residues. The germline V gene has CDR1 SGDLS and CDR2 YYNGEE. The ends lost 0 bases at V and 5 bases at J; junction bases unmatched: 6. In DNA form, the CDR3 reads TGTGCCAGCAGCGTAGGGCTAGCGGGCGGGGAGACCCAGTACTTC. Translation: CASSVGLAGGETQYF.

The CDR3 DNA is TGTGCCTGGAGCCAGGGTTTAGAGACCCAGTACTTC. Its translation: CAWSQGLETQYF. The gene calls are TRBV30 and TRBJ2-5; possible D gene TRBD1, 5 bases. The CDR3 loop spans 12 amino acids. CDR1 and CDR2 from the germline V gene are GTSNPN and SVGIG (reference sequence). The V gene lost 3 bases and the J gene lost 4 bases, with 9 bases spanning the gap.

The CDR3 DNA reads TGTGCCAGTAGTCCCGTACAGGGTCGGACTGAAGCTTTCTTT. The encoded protein is CASSPVQGRTEAFF. The chain carries TRBV19 and TRBJ1-1, with a weak D call TRBD1 (6 bases). Trimming removed 5 bases at V and 5 bases at J, with 15 bases between. The CDR3 has 14 amino acids. Germline CDR1 LNHDA, CDR2 SQIVND (reference sequence).

The genes are TRBV18 and TRBJ2-2; D perhaps matches TRBD1 (5 bases). V lost 0 bases to trimming and J lost 6 bases, with 11 bases between them. The CDR3 sequence is 15 residues long. Germline V gene lookup returns CDR1 KGHSH and CDR2 LQKENI. The CDR3 DNA reads TGTGCCAGCTCACCACCACGAAGGGGCCCCGGGGAGCTGTTTTTT. As protein: CASSPPRRGPGELFF.

CDR3 loop: CASSTDSGGSTDTQYF. CDR3 DNA sequence: TGTGCCAGCAGCACCGATAGCGGGGGGAGCACAGATACGCAGTATTTT. The chain recombines TRBV7-8 with TRBJ2-3, with 10 positions matching TRBD2. CDR1 and CDR2 from the germline V gene are SGHVS and FQNEAQ. The CDR3 extends over 16 amino acids. V was pared by 5 bases and J by 0 bases, with 5 bases of the junction left unmatched. The complete variable domain, with remaining parts taken from reference TRBV7-8 and TRBJ2-3, reads GAGVSQSPRYKVAKRGQDVALRCDPISGHVSLFWYQQALGQGPEFLTYFQNEAQLDKSGLPSDRFFAERPEGSVSTLKIQRTQQEDSAVYLCASSTDSGGSTDTQYFGPGTRLTVL.

V and J are TRBV27 and TRBJ2-1; 9 bases fit TRBD1. V was pared by 7 bases and J by 2 bases, with 15 bases of the junction left unmatched. The CDR3 consists of 18 residues. Germline V gene sequence: CDR1 MNHEY, CDR2 SMNVEV (reference sequence). This CDR3 is CASKIQGARGSPYNEQFF. CDR3 sequence (DNA): TGTGCCAGCAAAATACAGGGGGCGCGAGGTTCCCCCTACAATGAGCAGTTCTTC.

The V call is TRBV7-3, the J call TRBJ2-2; the D gene is possibly TRBD2 (6 bases). The CDR3 spans 16 residues. Trimming left V 5 bases short and J 4 bases short, with 17 bases between. The germline CDR1 and CDR2 sequences are SGHTA and FQGTGA. In nucleotides, the CDR3 is TGTGCCAGCAGCGGGGGGTCCAGGGCGTCCACCGGGGAGCTGTTTTTT. The encoded protein is CASSGGSRASTGELFF.

The rearrangement joins TRBV2 to TRBJ2-1; TRBD2 aligns across 7 bases. CDR3 length equals 15 residues. CDR1 and CDR2 from the germline V gene are SNHLY and FYNNEI. J lost 0 bases, V lost 8 bases, and 7 bases had no gene match. The CDR3 DNA is TGTGCCAGCCCTCAGCGGGACCGCTCCTACAATGAGCAGTTCTTC. This encodes CASPQRDRSYNEQFF. Complete variable domain (other parts from reference TRBV2 and TRBJ2-1): EPEVTQTPSHQVTQMGQEVILRCVPISNHLYFYWYRQILGQKVEFLVSFYNNEISEKSEIFDDQFSVERPDGSNFTLKIRSTKLEDSAMYFCASPQRDRSYNEQFFGPGTRLTVL.

The chain uses TRBV7-6 and TRBJ2-1, with D perhaps TRBD2 (7 bases). Germline lookup yields CDR1 SGHVS and CDR2 FNYEAQ. The CDR3 runs to 14 residues. The V gene lost 3 bases and the J gene lost 2 bases, with 8 bases spanning the gap. The CDR3 reads CASSFGGPYNEQFF. The DNA for the CDR3 is TGTGCCAGCAGCTTCGGGGGGCCCTACAATGAGCAGTTCTTC. The complete variable domain, with remaining parts taken from reference TRBV7-6 and TRBJ2-1, reads GAGVSQSPRYKVTKRGQDVALRCDPISGHVSLYWYRQALGQGPEFLTYFNYEAQQDKSGLPNDRFSAERPEGSISTLTIQRTEQRDSAMYRCASSFGGPYNEQFFGPGTRLTVL.

DNA for the CDR3: TGTGCCAGCAGCCCCGGGACAGAGACCTCCTACGAGCAGTACTTC. Amino acid sequence: CASSPGTETSYEQYF. The chain links TRBV5-4 to TRBJ2-7; 7 bases line up with TRBD1. CDR1 and CDR2 (germline): SGHNT, YYREEE (reference sequence). This CDR3 contains 15 residues. V was pared by 4 bases and J by 0 bases, with 7 bases of the junction left unmatched. The variable domain in full, completed from reference TRBV5-4 and TRBJ2-7, reads ETGVTQSPTHLIKTRGQQVTLRCSSQSGHNTVSWYQQALGQGPQFIFQYYREEENGRGNFPPRFSGLQFPNYSSELNVNALELDDSALYLCASSPGTETSYEQYFGPGTRLTVT.

The V and J genes are TRBV13 and TRBJ2-7; possibly TRBD1 or TRBD2 for D (5 bases each). CDR1 and CDR2 from the germline V gene are PRHDT and FYEKMQ (reference sequence). With 4 bases removed from V and 0 bases from J, the gap between germline ends came to 13 bases. This CDR3 has 15 residues. In DNA, the CDR3 is TGTGCCAGCAGCTCAGGGACCCCTAGCTCCTACGAGCAGTACTTC. Encoded protein: CASSSGTPSSYEQYF.

V usage is TRBV7-2 and J usage is TRBJ1-2, with 7 bases that match TRBD1. This CDR3 spans 13 amino acids. Trimming at V came to 8 bases and at J to 4 bases, leaving 7 bases not matched to a gene. From germline, CDR1 is SGHTA and CDR2 FQGNSA. CDR3 loop: CASGGQAIYGYTF. The CDR3 DNA sequence: TGTGCCAGCGGTGGACAGGCGATCTATGGCTACACCTTC.

CDR3 residues: CSVEASSYEQYF. CDR3 DNA: TGCAGCGTTGAGGCAAGCTCCTACGAGCAGTACTTC. J is TRBJ2-7 and V is TRBV29-1, with D hard to call. The V end was cut by 3 bases, the J end by 0 bases, with 6 bases between. The CDR3 spans 12 residues. Germline CDR1 SQVTM, CDR2 ANQGSEA.

The chain couples TRBV6-6 to TRBJ2-7; D is possibly TRBD2 (7 bases). V was clipped by 6 bases and J by 7 bases, with 16 bases between them. From germline, CDR1 is MNHNY and CDR2 SVGAGI (reference sequence). The CDR3 consists of 13 residues. CDR3: CASSPAGAWEQYF. CDR3 DNA: TGTGCCAGCAGCCCGGCGGGGGCGTGGGAGCAGTACTTC.

J is TRBJ2-5 and V is TRBV9; 8 bases are shared with TRBD2. Germline loops: CDR1 SGDLS, CDR2 YYNGEE. V lost 4 bases and J lost 4; bases outside the gene matches: 9. The CDR3 runs to 15 residues. CDR3 nucleotides: TGTGCCAGCAGCCTCGCGGGAGGACCATTAGAGACCCAGTACTTC. Translation: CASSLAGGPLETQYF.

The V gene is TRBV27, the J gene TRBJ2-5, with 9 bases that match TRBD1. CDR1 and CDR2 (germline): MNHEY, SMNVEV (reference sequence). This CDR3 is 16 amino acids long. V dropped 5 bases and J dropped 5; count of bases not matched to a gene: 12. The CDR3 is CASSPLKQGARETQYF. The DNA for the CDR3 is TGTGCCAGCAGTCCGCTCAAACAGGGGGCTCGGGAGACCCAGTACTTC.

This clone was observed a single time. V gene TRBV4-3 combines with J gene TRBJ2-1; TRBD2 matches at 12 bases. Germline V lookup: CDR1 LGHNA, CDR2 YSLEER. V was pared by 4 bases and J by 7 bases, with 11 bases of the junction left unmatched. There are 17 residues in the CDR3. Here the CDR3 reads CASSRSHLAGGWNEQFF. CDR3 DNA sequence: TGCGCCAGCAGCCGGTCCCACCTAGCGGGAGGGTGGAATGAGCAGTTCTTC.

The chain carries TRBV9 and TRBJ1-6, with a possible D match to TRBD1 (6 bases). Germline assignment: CDR1 SGDLS and CDR2 YYNGEE. CDR3 size: 15 residues. Trimming cost V 1 base and J 9 bases, with 14 bases left between them. This CDR3 is CASSVQGLGSSPLHF. In DNA, the CDR3 is TGTGCCAGCAGCGTACAGGGGTTAGGGAGTTCACCCCTCCACTTT.

The chain uses TRBV4-3 and TRBJ2-1; possible D gene TRBD2, 5 bases. V lost 4 bases and J 3 bases, leaving 16 bases between the germline ends. In germline, CDR1 is LGHNA, CDR2 YSLEER. The CDR3 contains 16 residues. Here the CDR3 DNA reads TGCGCCAGCAGCCCGGCCGTGGGCGGAGGCTACAATGAGCAGTTCTTC. Amino acid sequence: CASSPAVGGGYNEQFF.